Included here is one T cell receptor (beta chain) sequence, with context. This clonotype was counted a few times. Its antigen is still unknown. One base away there is no much larger clone; base qualities are not given. This entry belongs to a study of CD8 T cells in ankylosing spondylitis (dated by TCRdb to 2016 to 2017). Broadly, across the study: The study profiled T cell receptor beta repertoires in healthy donors and ankylosing spondylitis patients to find disease-linked TCR variants. Peripheral blood was sampled, and synovial fluid was additionally collected from ankylosing spondylitis patients. The whole study cohort included roughly 110 healthy donors and some 27 ankylosing spondylitis patients.

CDR1 DFQATT and CDR2 SNEGSKA were looked up in the germline V gene (reference sequence). For this chain, trimming is 5 bases at the V end and 3 bases at the J end, and the number of junction bases without a gene match is 7. The CDR3 covers 14 residues, taking in both the cysteine and the phenylalanine. Only the CDR3 region is kept as DNA, spanning 42 bases read in frame from base 1. The listed sequencing device is Illumina HiSeq 2500. Quantitative 5'-RACE with molecular barcodes was used to prepare TCR beta libraries. The original methods were these. A new computational method based on a probabilistic model of VDJ rearrangement was used to identify disease-linked TCR variants. Starting from the raw public reads, TCRdb applied fastp trimming at Q25, assembled clones with MiXCR and retained in-frame beta chains. Entries that share a CDR3 protein sequence are merged under the most common genes and DNA. TCRdb's processing, not the authors' own work, is the source of the V and J calls. This sample holds 150,000 to 200,000 distinct CDR3 sequences; around a sixth were observed only once. Clones ranked in the top ten supply about 4.3% of the sample.

What the authors observed across the whole study: Some motif variants were previously reported in synovial fluid and blood of reactive arthritis patients, suggesting common disease-initiation mechanisms. Significant enrichment of the disease-linked clones was reported in matched synovial fluid samples from ankylosing spondylitis patients. Blood from ankylosing spondylitis patients appeared to be characterized by a TCR beta motif composed of under 10 highly homologous amino acid variants. The disease-linked clones showed a CD8+ phenotype and occurred at relatively low frequencies in peripheral blood.

The TCR sequence derives from a male donor aged 10 to 35 with ankylosing spondylitis or in good health (not recorded which). Donor details come from another sample of the same person, matched by shared clones. The sequence is built from TRBV20-1 and TRBJ2-7, and TRBD2 matches 10 of the central bases. The sample consisted of blood, either unsorted or a sorted T cell fraction (not recorded which). The nucleotide sequence is given as TGCAGTGCTGGACGGACTAGCGGCGGCTACGAGCAGTACTTC. This translates into CSAGRTSGGYEQYF.